This T cell receptor (beta chain) was identified during a study of T cell responses to AZD1222 COVID-19 vaccine (dated by TCRdb to about 2021). Notes on the research overall: A total of 233 trial participants underwent TCR sequencing, of whom 207 had received two doses of AZD1222 and some 26 had received two doses of the MenACWY control vaccine. Enrollment into the trials was organized by age into subgroups of 18-55, 56-69 and 70-plus years, and those subgroups contained roughly 140, 27 and 60 TCR-sequenced participants, respectively.

The CDR3 regions of human TCRbeta chains were analyzed by immunosequencing. In the authors' own workflow: Repertoire TCRs were checked for matches against a reference library of SARS-CoV-2-specific TCRs that had been generated using the MIRA antigen-specificity platform. Breadth was defined as the fraction of unique TCRs that were SARS-CoV-2-associated, and depth was defined as the fraction of total T cells that were SARS-CoV-2-associated. Each spike-specific TCR was assigned to its reactive spike region and to a CD4 or CD8 class using the MIRA data. Log10-transformed breadth and depth values were compared by one-way ANOVA with Sidak's multiple comparisons tests. Drawn from immuneACCESS, this table holds only the in-frame rearrangements with V and J called that TCRdb kept. Clones are partly lost; checked studies trace under half to an unresolved V gene and leave the rest unexplained. That table supplies the V and J calls and clone size; D and trimming were determined from the DNA. The sample profile shows 60,000 to 100,000 clones; 92% of them were found once. The top ten constitute 6% to 8.5% of the sample.

Inclusive of the bounding cysteine and phenylalanine, the CDR3 is 11 residues long. Just the 33-base CDR3 DNA is kept, in frame starting at base 1. CDR1 and CDR2 (PRHDT, FYEKMQ) derive from the germline V gene (reference sequence). V is cut by 7 bases and J by 8 bases, and the space between the germline ends is 11 bases. The sample's time point label, decoded: baseline before first vaccination. In the paper's terms, the treatment or condition label means: meningococcal conjugate vaccine given as trial control. Vaccinee samples were obtained from the UK trials COV001 and COV002, which included a single-blind randomized controlled phase 2/3 trial of AZD1222 (ChAdOx1 nCoV-19) in healthy adults. For TCRbeta chain sequencing, PBMC samples were collected from trial participants at day 0 and at day 28 after the second dose. Note on this clone: The clone's antigen remains unknown. There are no base qualities to consult, and no much larger clone falls within one base.

General findings and caveats noted by the study authors: Conclusions about previously exposed vaccinees are limited because only a handful of AZD1222 recipients were SARS-CoV-2 seropositive at baseline. A significant rise in spike-specific TCR breadth and depth was observed after two AZD1222 doses relative to day 0 and relative to MenACWY recipients. Because no day 14 peak-response samples were available, the repertoires could be characterized only after the peak T cell response. Reportedly, close to half of the unique spike-specific TCRs recognized epitopes lying outside the regions that are mutated in the B.1.351 and B.1.1.7 variants. Most participants were white British and females outnumbered males, and the authors suggested that clonal diversity may have been underestimated. The 56-69-year group was small, and its depth increase did not reach significance, likely because of low power. Vaccine-associated CD4 TCRs spanned the whole spike protein, with dominant responses in regions 160-218 and 743-854.

Here the sequenced sample was peripheral blood, taken on day 0 of MenACWY control vaccination. The source of this sequence is an adult in good health. The receptor chain draws on TRBV13 and TRBJ1-1; no D gene call is confident. CDR3 reads: CASIVATEAFF. The DNA reads as follows: TGTGCCAGCATCGTCGCCACAGAAGCTTTCTTT.